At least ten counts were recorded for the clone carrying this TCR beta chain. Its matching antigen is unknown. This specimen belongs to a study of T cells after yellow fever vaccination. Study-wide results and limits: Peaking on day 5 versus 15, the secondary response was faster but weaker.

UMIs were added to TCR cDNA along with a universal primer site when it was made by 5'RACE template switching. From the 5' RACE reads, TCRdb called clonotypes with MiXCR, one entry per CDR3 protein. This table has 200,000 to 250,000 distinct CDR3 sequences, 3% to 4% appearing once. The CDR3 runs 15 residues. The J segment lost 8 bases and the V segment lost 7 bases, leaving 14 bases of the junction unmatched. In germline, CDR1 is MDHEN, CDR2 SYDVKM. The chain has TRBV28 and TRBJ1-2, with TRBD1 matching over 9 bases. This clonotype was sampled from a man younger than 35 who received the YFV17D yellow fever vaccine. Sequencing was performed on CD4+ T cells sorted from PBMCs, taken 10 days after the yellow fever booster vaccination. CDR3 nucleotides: TGTGCCAGCATTTCTCCGGGACAGGGAAAGGAGGGCTACACCTTC. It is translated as CASISPGQGKEGYTF.